This T cell receptor beta chain is drawn from a study of blood T cell repertoires in COVID-19. Study-wide context: Acute and convalescent COVID-19 specimens originated in the United States, Italy and Spain. In each case, the material was cDNA or gDNA derived from T cells, B-cell-depleted T cells, or PBMCs.

Per the original methods: Estimation of nucleated cell counts relied on the amplification of reference gene primers. Profiled with immunoSEQ multiplex PCR; TCRdb holds only in-frame clones, not every one. That table furnishes V, J and clone size, whereas the DNA furnished D and trimming. The sample carries over 70,000 clones, more than 75% recorded once. Per germline, CDR1 LNHNV and CDR2 YYDKDF (reference sequence). The V and J ends lost 6 bases and 1 base, in that order; junction bases with no gene match: 5. This CDR3 has 14 amino acids. Seattle patients were enrolled during active infection and followed longitudinally.

The TCR originated in a man in his 60s with COVID-19, enrolled during active disease. V usage is TRBV15 and J usage is TRBJ1-1, with 7 bases identical to TRBD1. The sequenced sample consisted of peripheral blood. For the CDR3, the DNA is TGTGCCACCAGTGGTGGGGACAGGAACACTGAAGCTTTCTTT. As protein: CATSGGDRNTEAFF.